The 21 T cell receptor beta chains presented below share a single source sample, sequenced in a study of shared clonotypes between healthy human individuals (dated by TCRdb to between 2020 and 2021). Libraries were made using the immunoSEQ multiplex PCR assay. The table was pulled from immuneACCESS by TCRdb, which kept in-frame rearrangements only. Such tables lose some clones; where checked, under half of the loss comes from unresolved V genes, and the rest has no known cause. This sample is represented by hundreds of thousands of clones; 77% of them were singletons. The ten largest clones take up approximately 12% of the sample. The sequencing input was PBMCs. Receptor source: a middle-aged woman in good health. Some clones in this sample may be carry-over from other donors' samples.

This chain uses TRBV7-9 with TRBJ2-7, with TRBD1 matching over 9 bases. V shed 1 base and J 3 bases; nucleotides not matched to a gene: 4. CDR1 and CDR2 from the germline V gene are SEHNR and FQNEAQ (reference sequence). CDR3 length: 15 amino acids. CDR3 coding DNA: TGTGCCAGCAGCTTAGTGGGACAGGGAATCTACGAGCAGTACTTC. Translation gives CASSLVGQGIYEQYF.

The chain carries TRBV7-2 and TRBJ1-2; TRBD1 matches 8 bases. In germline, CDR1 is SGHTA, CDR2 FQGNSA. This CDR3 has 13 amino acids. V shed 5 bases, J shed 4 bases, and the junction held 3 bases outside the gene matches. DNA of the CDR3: TGTGCCAGCAGCACAGGGGGATTCTATGGCTACACCTTC. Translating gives CASSTGGFYGYTF.

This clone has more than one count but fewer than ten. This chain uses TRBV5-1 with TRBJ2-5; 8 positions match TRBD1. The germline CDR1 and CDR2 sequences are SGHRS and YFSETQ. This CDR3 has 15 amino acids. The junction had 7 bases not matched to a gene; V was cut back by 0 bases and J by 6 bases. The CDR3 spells CASSLGTGSHQTQYF. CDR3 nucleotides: TGCGCCAGCAGCTTGGGGACAGGGTCACACCAGACCCAGTACTTC.

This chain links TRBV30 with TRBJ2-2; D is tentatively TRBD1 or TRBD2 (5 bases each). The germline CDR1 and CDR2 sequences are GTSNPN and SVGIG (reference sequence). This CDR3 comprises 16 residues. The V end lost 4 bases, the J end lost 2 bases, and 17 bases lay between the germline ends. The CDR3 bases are TGTGCCTGGAACCCTTCCCGGGACCGAAACACCGGGGAGCTGTTTTTT. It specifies CAWNPSRDRNTGELFF.

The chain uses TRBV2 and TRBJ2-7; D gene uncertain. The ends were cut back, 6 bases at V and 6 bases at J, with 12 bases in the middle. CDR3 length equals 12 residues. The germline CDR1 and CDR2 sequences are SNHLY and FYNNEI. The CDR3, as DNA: TGTGCCAGCAGGCAGCCAGCCGGCGAGCAGTACTTC. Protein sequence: CASRQPAGEQYF.

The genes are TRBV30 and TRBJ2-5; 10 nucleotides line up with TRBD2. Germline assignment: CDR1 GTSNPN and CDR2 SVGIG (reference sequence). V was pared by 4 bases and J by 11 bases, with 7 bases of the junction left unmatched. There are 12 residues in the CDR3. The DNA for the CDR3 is TGTGCCTGGACCTCTAGCGGGAGCAGGCAGTACTTC. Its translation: CAWTSSGSRQYF.

The CDR3 region is CAWDSSAGNTIYF. CDR3 nucleotide sequence: TGTGCCTGGGACAGCTCAGCGGGAAACACCATATATTTT. This chain connects TRBV30 to TRBJ1-3; possible D gene TRBD1, 5 bases. V was shortened by 5 bases and J by 4 bases, with 12 bases between the two germline ends. The germline CDR1 and CDR2 sequences are GTSNPN and SVGIG (reference sequence). The CDR3 spans 13 residues. The entire variable domain, with the rest obtained from reference TRBV30 and TRBJ1-3, is as follows: SQTIHQWPATLVQPVGSPLSLECTVEGTSNPNLYWYRQAAGRGLQLLFYSVGIGQISSEVPQNLSASRPQDRQFILSSKKLLLSDSGFYLCAWDSSAGNTIYFGEGSWLTVV.

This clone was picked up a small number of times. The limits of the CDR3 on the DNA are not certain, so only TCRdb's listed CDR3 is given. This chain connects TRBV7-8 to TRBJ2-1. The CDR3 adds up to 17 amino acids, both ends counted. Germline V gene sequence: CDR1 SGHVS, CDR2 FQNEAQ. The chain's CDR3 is CASSLVLRADSYNEQFF.

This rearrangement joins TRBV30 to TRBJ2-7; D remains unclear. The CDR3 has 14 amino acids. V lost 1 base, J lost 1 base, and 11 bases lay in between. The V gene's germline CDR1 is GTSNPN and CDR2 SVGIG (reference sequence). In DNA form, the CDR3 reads TGTGCCTGGAGTGGTGTGGGTGGGTCCTACGAGCAGTACTTC. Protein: CAWSGVGGSYEQYF. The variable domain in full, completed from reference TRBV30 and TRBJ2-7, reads SQTIHQWPATLVQPVGSPLSLECTVEGTSNPNLYWYRQAAGRGLQLLFYSVGIGQISSEVPQNLSASRPQDRQFILSSKKLLLSDSGFYLCAWSGVGGSYEQYFGPGTRLTVT.

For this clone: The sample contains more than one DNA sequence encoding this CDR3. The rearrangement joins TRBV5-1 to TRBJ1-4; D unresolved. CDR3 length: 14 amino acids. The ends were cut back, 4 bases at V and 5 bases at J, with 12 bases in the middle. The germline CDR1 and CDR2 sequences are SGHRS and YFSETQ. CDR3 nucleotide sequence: TGCGCCAGCAGCCTGGCGGGTCAGAATGAAAAACTGTTTTTT. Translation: CASSLAGQNEKLFF.

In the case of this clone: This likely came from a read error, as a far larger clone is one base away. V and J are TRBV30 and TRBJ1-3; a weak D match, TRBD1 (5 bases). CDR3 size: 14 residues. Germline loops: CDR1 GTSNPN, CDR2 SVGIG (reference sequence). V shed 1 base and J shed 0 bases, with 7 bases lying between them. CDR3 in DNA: TGTGCCTGGAGTGCCGGGGGCTCTGGAAACACCATATATTTT. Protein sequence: CAWSAGGSGNTIYF.

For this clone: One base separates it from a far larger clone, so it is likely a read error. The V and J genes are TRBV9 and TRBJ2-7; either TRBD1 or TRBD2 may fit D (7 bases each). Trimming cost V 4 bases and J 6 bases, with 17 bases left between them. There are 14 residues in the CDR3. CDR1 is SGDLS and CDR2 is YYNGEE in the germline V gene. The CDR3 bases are TGTGCCAGCAGCACAGGGGCTAGCGGAGCCGAGCAGTACTTC. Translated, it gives CASSTGASGAEQYF.

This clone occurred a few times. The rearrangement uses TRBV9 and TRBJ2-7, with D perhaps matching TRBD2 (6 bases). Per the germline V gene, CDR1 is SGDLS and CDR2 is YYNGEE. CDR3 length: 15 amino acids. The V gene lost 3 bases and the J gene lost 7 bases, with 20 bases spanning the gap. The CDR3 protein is CASSAIPGSAGEQYF. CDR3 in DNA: TGTGCCAGCAGCGCCATACCCGGGAGTGCGGGGGAGCAGTACTTC. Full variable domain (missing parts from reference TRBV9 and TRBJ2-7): DSGVTQTPKHLITATGQRVTLRCSPRSGDLSVYWYQQSLDQGLQFLIQYYNGEERAKGNILERFSAQQFPDLHSELNLSSLELGDSALYFCASSAIPGSAGEQYFGPGTRLTVT.

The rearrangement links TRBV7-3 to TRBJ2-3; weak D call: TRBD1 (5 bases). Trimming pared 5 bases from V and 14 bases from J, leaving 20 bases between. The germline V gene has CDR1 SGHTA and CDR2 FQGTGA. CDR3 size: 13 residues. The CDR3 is CASSPTDSGMGYF. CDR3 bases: TGTGCCAGCAGCCCAACAGACAGTGGGATGGGGTATTTT.

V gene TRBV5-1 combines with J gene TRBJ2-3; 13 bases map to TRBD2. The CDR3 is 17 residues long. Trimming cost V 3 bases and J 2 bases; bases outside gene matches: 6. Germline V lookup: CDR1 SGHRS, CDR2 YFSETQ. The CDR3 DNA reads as TGCGCCAGCAGCTCAGGGACTAGCGGGACCAACACAGATACGCAGTATTTT. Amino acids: CASSSGTSGTNTDTQYF. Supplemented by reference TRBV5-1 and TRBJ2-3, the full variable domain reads KAGVTQTPRYLIKTRGQQVTLSCSPISGHRSVSWYQQTPGQGLQFLFEYFSETQRNKGNFPGRFSGRQFSNSRSEMNVSTLELGDSALYLCASSSGTSGTNTDTQYFGPGTRLTVL.

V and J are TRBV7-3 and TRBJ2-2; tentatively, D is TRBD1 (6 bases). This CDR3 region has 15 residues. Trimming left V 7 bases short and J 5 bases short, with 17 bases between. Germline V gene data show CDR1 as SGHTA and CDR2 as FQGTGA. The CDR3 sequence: CASTSRGPETGELFF. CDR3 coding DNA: TGTGCCAGCACCTCCAGGGGCCCCGAGACCGGGGAGCTGTTTTTT.

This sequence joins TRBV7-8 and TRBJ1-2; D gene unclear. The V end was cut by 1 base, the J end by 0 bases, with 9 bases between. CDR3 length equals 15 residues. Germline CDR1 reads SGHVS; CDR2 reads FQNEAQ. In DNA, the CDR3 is TGTGCCAGCAGCTTAGTAGGAGTAGCTAACTATGGCTACACCTTC. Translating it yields CASSLVGVANYGYTF.

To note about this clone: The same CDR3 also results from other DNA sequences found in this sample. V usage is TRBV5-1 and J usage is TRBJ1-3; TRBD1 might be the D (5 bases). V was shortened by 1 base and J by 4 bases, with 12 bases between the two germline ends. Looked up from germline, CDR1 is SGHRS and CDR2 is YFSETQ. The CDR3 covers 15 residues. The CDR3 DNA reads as TGCGCCAGCAGCTTGACAGGCGGCTCAGGAAACACCATATATTTT. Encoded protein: CASSLTGGSGNTIYF. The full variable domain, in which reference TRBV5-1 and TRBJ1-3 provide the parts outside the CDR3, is KAGVTQTPRYLIKTRGQQVTLSCSPISGHRSVSWYQQTPGQGLQFLFEYFSETQRNKGNFPGRFSGRQFSNSRSEMNVSTLELGDSALYLCASSLTGGSGNTIYFGEGSWLTVV.

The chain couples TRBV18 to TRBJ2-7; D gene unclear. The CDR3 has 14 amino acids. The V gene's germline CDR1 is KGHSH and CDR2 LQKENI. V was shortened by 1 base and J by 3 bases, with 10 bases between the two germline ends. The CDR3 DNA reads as TGTGCCAGCTCACCACGTGGCAGCCGCTACGAGCAGTACTTC. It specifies CASSPRGSRYEQYF.

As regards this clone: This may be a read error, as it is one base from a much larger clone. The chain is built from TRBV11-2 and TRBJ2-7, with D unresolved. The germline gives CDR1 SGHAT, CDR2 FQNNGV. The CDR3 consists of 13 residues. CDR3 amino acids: CAGSLRAHYEQYF. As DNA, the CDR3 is TGTGCCGGCAGCTTACGAGCTCACTACGAGCAGTACTTC. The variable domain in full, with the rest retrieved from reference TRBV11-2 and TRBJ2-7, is EAGVAQSPRYKIIEKRQSVAFWCNPISGHATLYWYQQILGQGPKLLIQFQNNGVVDDSQLPKDRFSAERLKGVDSTLKIQPAKLEDSAVYLCAGSLRAHYEQYFGPGTRLTVT.

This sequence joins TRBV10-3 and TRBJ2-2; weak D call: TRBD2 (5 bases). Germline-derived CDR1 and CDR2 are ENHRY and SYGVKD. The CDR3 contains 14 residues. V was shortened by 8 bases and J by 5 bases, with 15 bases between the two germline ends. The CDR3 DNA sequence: TGTGCCATCGGTGGGAGAGAAGCAACCGGGGAGCTGTTTTTT. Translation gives CAIGGREATGELFF.